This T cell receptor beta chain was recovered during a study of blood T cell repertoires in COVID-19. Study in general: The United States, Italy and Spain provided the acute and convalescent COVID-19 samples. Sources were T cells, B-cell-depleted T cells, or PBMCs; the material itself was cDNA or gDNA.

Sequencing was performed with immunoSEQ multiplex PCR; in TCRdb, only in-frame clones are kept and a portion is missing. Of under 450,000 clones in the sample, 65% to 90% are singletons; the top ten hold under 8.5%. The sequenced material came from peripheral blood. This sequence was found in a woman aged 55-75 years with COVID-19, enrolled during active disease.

CDR3 sequence reads: CASSHSSEGAWGYTF. The CDR3 coding sequence is TGTGCCAGCAGCCACTCTTCGGAGGGGGCATGGGGCTACACCTTC. The chain is built from TRBV14 and TRBJ1-2; 7 nucleotides line up with TRBD1. The CDR3 totals 15 residues. V lost 3 bases, J lost 8 bases, and 12 bases stayed unmatched. Germline V gene data show CDR1 as SGHDN and CDR2 as FVKESK.